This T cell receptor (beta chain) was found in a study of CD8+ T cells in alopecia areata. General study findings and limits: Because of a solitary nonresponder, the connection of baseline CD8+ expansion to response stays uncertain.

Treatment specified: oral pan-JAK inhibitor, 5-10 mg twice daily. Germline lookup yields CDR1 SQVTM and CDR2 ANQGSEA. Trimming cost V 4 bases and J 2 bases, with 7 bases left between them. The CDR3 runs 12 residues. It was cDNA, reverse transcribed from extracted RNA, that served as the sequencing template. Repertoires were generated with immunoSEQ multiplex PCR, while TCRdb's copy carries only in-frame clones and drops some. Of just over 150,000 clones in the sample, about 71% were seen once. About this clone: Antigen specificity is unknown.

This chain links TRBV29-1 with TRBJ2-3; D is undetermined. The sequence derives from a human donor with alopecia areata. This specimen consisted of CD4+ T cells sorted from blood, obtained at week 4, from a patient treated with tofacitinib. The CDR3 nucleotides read TGCAGCGTTGGTCAGCTCACAGATACGCAGTATTTT. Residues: CSVGQLTDTQYF.